Described below is a single TCR beta chain sequence and its context. The antigen remains undetermined. Sequenced by immunoSEQ multiplex PCR; TCRdb stores in-frame clones only, minus some. The data hold about 9,300 clones, with around 63% observed a single time. The data belong to a study of radiation and T cells in renal cell carcinoma. Findings and limits, study-wide: No pretreatment tumor biopsies were available for baseline clonotypes. Irradiated tumors had higher TCR clonality than control tumors. Dominant CDR3 motifs were more common in irradiated tumors than controls.

The CDR3 is 14 amino acids. The V gene lost 5 bases and the J gene lost 0 bases, with 10 bases spanning the gap. CDR1 and CDR2 (germline): MNHNY, SVGAGI (reference sequence). Treatment noted: 15 Gy SBRT to primary tumor, nephrectomy 4 weeks later. This clonotype originated in a woman between 50 and 59 years old with renal cell carcinoma. The chain recombines TRBV6-6 with TRBJ1-1; D is unclear. The sample was tumor tissue, taken from a patient whose treatment included radiotherapy and nephrectomy. CDR3 DNA: TGTGCCAGCAGTACTACACCTCTGAACACTGAAGCTTTCTTT. Translated, it gives CASSTTPLNTEAFF.